This entry lists 12 T cell receptor beta chains sequenced from one sample in a study of spatial heterogeneity in lung cancer. TCRdb re-called the 5' RACE reads through MiXCR, storing one row per CDR3 protein. Among about 92,000 distinct CDR3 sequences listed, approximately 12% were seen once. Stated time point: sample taken at primary tumor resection. This specimen was PBMCs, taken at surgery. Receptors originate from a male donor with early-stage non-small cell lung cancer.

This clonotype was found a few times. The J gene is TRBJ2-5, the V gene TRBV6-2 or TRBV6-3; no definite D call. Germline V gene lookup returns CDR1 MNHEY and CDR2 SVGEGT. Trimming removed 5 bases at V and 4 bases at J, with 14 bases between. This CDR3 comprises 14 residues. CDR3 DNA sequence: TGTGCCAGCAGTCCGTGGACCCGAGGAGAGACCCAGTACTTC. Translated: CASSPWTRGETQYF.

This clonotype has just a few counts. The chain recombines TRBV5-1 with TRBJ1-2, with D unclear. This CDR3 contains 14 residues. V gave up 5 bases and J gave up 4 bases, with 15 bases separating them. CDR1 and CDR2 from the germline V gene are SGHRS and YFSETQ. The CDR3 bases are TGCGCCAGCAGGCAGATGCCTAGTAGCTATGGCTACACCTTC. Protein: CASRQMPSSYGYTF.

The chain is built from TRBV12-3 or TRBV12-4 and TRBJ2-1; TRBD2 matches at 8 bases. V was pared by 6 bases and J by 3 bases, with 10 bases of the junction left unmatched. The CDR3 contains 16 residues. The CDR3 DNA follows: TGTGCCAGCAGCTCCGGGGGGGAGAGTTACTACAATGAGCAGTTCTTC. Translated: CASSSGGESYYNEQFF.

This clonotype occurred many times. The rearrangement links TRBV10-3 to TRBJ2-7; TRBD1 matches 8 bases. This CDR3 is built from 16 residues. Germline lookup yields CDR1 ENHRY and CDR2 SYGVKD. Losses at the gene ends were 3 bases for V and 0 bases for J; bases not matched to a gene: 7. This chain's CDR3 is CAISEYRQGNSYEQYF. CDR3 in DNA: TGTGCCATCAGTGAATACCGACAGGGGAACTCCTACGAGCAGTACTTC.

The V call is TRBV3-1, the J call TRBJ2-3, with D unresolved. The germline gives CDR1 LGHDT, CDR2 YNNKEL (reference sequence). The CDR3 contains 12 residues. V was cut by 3 bases and J by 4 bases, with 5 bases left in between. CDR3: CASSQFPDTQYF. In DNA, the CDR3 is TGTGCCAGCAGCCAGTTCCCAGATACGCAGTATTTT.

The chain joins TRBV12-3 or TRBV12-4 to TRBJ2-2; D is possibly TRBD2 (5 bases). V was shortened by 7 bases and J by 7 bases, with 10 bases between the two germline ends. This CDR3 has 12 residues. Written as DNA, the CDR3 is TGTGCCAGCACCCGGAGGCACGGGGAGCTGTTTTTT. Translating it yields CASTRRHGELFF.

This clonotype was seen ten or more times. This chain joins TRBV5-1 and TRBJ2-5; no clear D. V lost 0 bases to trimming and J lost 5 bases, with 11 bases between them. Germline assignment: CDR1 SGHRS and CDR2 YFSETQ. This CDR3 is 14 amino acids long. The CDR3 coding sequence is TGCGCCAGCAGCTTGGGGCACGGTTCGGAGACCCAGTACTTC. Translation gives CASSLGHGSETQYF.

This clonotype was counted at least ten times. The chain is built from TRBV24-1 and TRBJ2-6, with D unclear. Trimming took off 9 bases at V and 0 bases at J, with 14 bases between the two ends. From germline, CDR1 is KGHDR and CDR2 SFDVKD. The CDR3 is 16 amino acids. Here the CDR3 reads CATGTSDGSGANVLTF. CDR3 DNA: TGTGCCACCGGTACCTCGGACGGCTCTGGGGCCAACGTCCTGACTTTC.

This sequence joins TRBV24-1 and TRBJ2-1, with D possibly TRBD1 on 6 matching bases. Germline assignment: CDR1 KGHDR and CDR2 SFDVKD. The CDR3 loop spans 16 amino acids. V was trimmed by 3 bases and J by 5 bases, leaving 16 bases between them. Here the CDR3 DNA reads TGTGCCACCAGTGATCCCTCATCGACAGGCCACAATGAGCAGTTCTTC. As protein: CATSDPSSTGHNEQFF.

The CDR3 sequence is CASRELGQPGGTEAFF. The CDR3 DNA is TGTGCCAGCAGAGAGTTAGGCCAACCCGGGGGCACTGAAGCTTTCTTT. The chain combines TRBV28 with TRBJ1-1; D might be TRBD1 (5 bases). Germline assignment: CDR1 MDHEN and CDR2 SYDVKM. This CDR3 has 16 amino acids. V was shortened by 6 bases and J by 4 bases, with 21 bases between the two germline ends.

This clonotype has more than one count but fewer than ten. The chain joins TRBV7-3 to TRBJ2-1; 11 nucleotides align to TRBD2. In germline, CDR1 is SGHTA, CDR2 FQGTGA. After removal of 2 bases from V and 7 bases from J, the junction contained 7 bases not matched to a gene. The length of the CDR3 is 16 residues. The DNA for the CDR3 is TGTGCCAGCAGCTTAGGGGCTAGCGGGAGGAGGAATGAGCAGTTCTTC. Protein sequence: CASSLGASGRRNEQFF.

This clonotype has only one observation. The rearrangement uses TRBV6-6 and TRBJ1-1; 7 bases are shared with TRBD1. Germline V CDR1 and CDR2: MNHNY, SVGAGI (reference sequence). Trimming removed 4 bases from V and 2 bases from J; junction bases left unmatched: 4. The CDR3 has 14 amino acids. The CDR3 sequence is CASSSDRINTEAFF. In DNA form, the CDR3 reads TGTGCCAGCAGTTCGGACAGGATAAACACTGAAGCTTTCTTT.